This T cell receptor (beta chain) was profiled in a study of CD8 T cells in Susac syndrome. The authors reverse transcribed about 0.5 to 1 ug RNA with random hexamers. An immunoSEQ multiplex PCR generated amplified TCR beta CDR3 products spanning 54 Vbeta and 13 Jbeta. TCRdb reanalysed the immunoSEQ multiplex PCR reads using MiXCR and keeps one entry per CDR3 protein. Of 75,000 to 100,000 distinct CDR3 sequences detected, approximately 95% appear once; the ten largest clones hold roughly 0.46%. The authors negatively isolated CD8+ and CD4+ T cells and FACS-enriched TEMRA cells. Germline lookup yields CDR1 SGHDT and CDR2 YYEEEE. V lost 4 bases and J lost 7, with 12 bases in between. The CDR3 runs 13 residues. Whole-study results and caveats: The authors found fewer than 20 Susac-specific public clones in total CD8+ repertoires and five or six in CD8+ TEMRA repertoires.

Worth noting for this clonotype: The antigen remains undetermined.

The sequenced material came from CD8+ T cells from PBMCs. The sequence was collected from a human donor with Susac syndrome. The V gene is TRBV5-6, the J gene TRBJ1-5; a weak D match, TRBD1 (5 bases). CDR3 in DNA: TGTGCCAGCAGCGCCCAGGGTATCCAGCCCCAGCATTTT. Its protein is CASSAQGIQPQHF.